This TCR beta chain was captured in a study of T cell repertoires in ileal Crohn's disease. Across the study: Median disease duration was approximately 8 years; 35% smoked at surgery. Surgery for a complication: stricturing in around 60%, penetrating in about 39%.

As regards this clone: Antigen unknown.

Germline CDR1 SGHTA, CDR2 FQGTGA. J was trimmed by 1 base and V by 1 base; bases with no gene match: 4. The CDR3 loop spans 16 amino acids. Findings and limits, study-wide: Endoscopic recurrence occurred in every patient whose clonality exceeded 26.8%. Sorted CD8 T cells held more high-frequency clones than CD4.

Libraries were prepared by immunoSEQ multiplex PCR; TCRdb keeps only in-frame clonotypes and omits some of them. The sample consists of under 35,000 clones, just under 80% of them appearing once. J is TRBJ2-1 and V is TRBV7-3; 7 nucleotides align to TRBD2. Input material: ileal tissue. The clonotype comes from an adult with Crohn's disease. In DNA form, the CDR3 reads TGTGCCAGCAGCTTAATGGGGGGGGGATCCTACAATGAGCAGTTCTTC. Translating gives CASSLMGGGSYNEQFF.